This TCR beta chain was captured by sequencing in a study of identical twins. A single record per CDR3 protein comes from TCRdb applying MiXCR to the 5' RACE reads. The sample contains fewer than 550,000 distinct CDR3 sequences, roughly 15% of which appear only once. Trimming took off 2 bases at V and 10 bases at J, with 18 bases between the two ends. CDR1 is SGHVS, CDR2 FNYEAQ, per germline. This CDR3 spans 15 amino acids. Donors were all healthy Caucasians. Study results and limitations: Models predicted less out-of-frame TCR alpha sharing in monozygotic twins than was found. The same donors were not followed; conclusions instead depended on cross-sectional statistical analysis.

Turning to this clonotype: Antigen unknown.

This same sample was also taken into another study, of yellow fever vaccine responses in identical twins.

Specimen: CD4+ T cells sorted from blood. The receptor's source is a woman between 18 and 29 years old in good health. The chain is built from TRBV7-6 and TRBJ2-1, with D possibly matching TRBD2 (6 bases). The CDR3 loop reads CASSLWDGGRGEQFF. Here the CDR3 DNA reads TGTGCCAGCAGCTTATGGGACGGCGGTCGGGGGGAGCAGTTCTTC.